The 18 T cell receptor beta chains given below trace back to one sample, sequenced in a study of blood T cell repertoires in COVID-19 (dated by TCRdb to about 2020). Library construction relied on the immunoSEQ multiplex PCR assay. This immuneACCESS table, as held by TCRdb, lists in-frame sequences with V and J called but not all clones. Of the missing ones, under half trace to an unresolved V gene in checked studies; the others have no known cause. This sample lists about 220,000 clones; about 86% were detected once. The top ten clonotypes cover 7.5% to 9% of the sample. Source material: peripheral blood. These TCRs come from a woman between 50 and 59 years old with acute or convalescent COVID-19.

The chain joins TRBV6-5 to TRBJ1-2, with TRBD1 as a possible D gene (6 bases). V was cut by 10 bases and J by 4 bases, with 16 bases left in between. The CDR3 length is 13 residues. Per germline, CDR1 MNHEY and CDR2 SVGAGI. CDR3 nucleotides: TGTGCCACCAGGGGCGGGCCTGGCTATGGCTACACCTTC. This translates into CATRGGPGYGYTF.

The V gene is TRBV14, the J gene TRBJ2-1, with 11 bases aligning to TRBD2. V trimming: 1 base; J trimming: 7 bases; junction bases outside the gene matches: 12. In germline, CDR1 is SGHDN, CDR2 FVKESK. This CDR3 contains 18 residues. CDR3 region: CASSQARTSGHPGNEQFF. In DNA, the CDR3 is TGTGCCAGCAGCCAAGCAAGGACTAGCGGGCACCCGGGGAATGAGCAGTTCTTC.

The DNA for the CDR3 is TGTGCCACCAGTGACCCCCCTGGGACTAGCGGGAGGGTTTATGAGCAGTTCTTC. It codes for CATSDPPGTSGRVYEQFF. This sequence joins TRBV24-1 and TRBJ2-1; 16 bases line up with TRBD2. The V segment lost 4 bases and the J segment 8 bases; nucleotides outside the gene matches: 10. Germline assignment: CDR1 KGHDR and CDR2 SFDVKD. The CDR3 runs to 18 residues.

This clone was found once. The J gene is TRBJ1-5, the V gene TRBV6-5; D is uncertain. Deletions cut 6 bases from V and 8 bases from J, with 14 bases between. Germline V lookup: CDR1 MNHEY, CDR2 SVGAGI. This CDR3 comprises 13 residues. This CDR3 reads CASRPNTGKPQHF. The CDR3 DNA is TGTGCCAGCAGACCTAATACGGGGAAGCCCCAGCATTTT.

This sequence joins TRBV24-1 and TRBJ1-2, with 8 bases matching TRBD1. The CDR3 extends over 15 amino acids. CDR1 and CDR2 (germline): KGHDR, SFDVKD. V trimming: 4 bases; J trimming: 6 bases; junction bases outside the gene matches: 9. CDR3 in DNA: TGTGCCACCAGTGACCCGGGACAGGCTAGGGATGGCTACACCTTC. This sequence encodes CATSDPGQARDGYTF.

Comment on this clone: This may be a read error, as it is one base from a much larger clone. The chain has TRBV12-3 or TRBV12-4 and TRBJ1-2; weak D call: TRBD1 (5 bases). V lost 3 bases, J lost 4 bases, and 6 bases lay in between. The CDR3 is 12 residues long. CDR3 nucleotides: TGTGCCAGCAGTTTTCAGGGCTATGGCTACACCTTC. The encoded protein is CASSFQGYGYTF.

V is TRBV10-1 and J is TRBJ2-3; D might be TRBD1 (5 bases). The V gene's germline CDR1 is WNHNN and CDR2 SYGVQD (reference sequence). Trimming cost V 4 bases and J 0 bases, with 11 bases left between them. CDR3 length equals 15 residues. DNA of the CDR3: TGCGCCAGCAGTGCCCCAGGGATTAGCACAGATACGCAGTATTTT. It is translated as CASSAPGISTDTQYF.

The CDR3 region has the DNA TGTGCCAGCAGTCCTGGAGCGGGAGGTGACACCGGGGAGCTGTTTTTT. This codes for CASSPGAGGDTGELFF. The gene calls are TRBV9 and TRBJ2-2, with 9 bases aligning to TRBD2. The CDR3 sequence is 16 residues long. The V segment lost 5 bases and the J segment 3 bases; nucleotides outside the gene matches: 8. Germline V gene sequence: CDR1 SGDLS, CDR2 YYNGEE.

The DNA of the CDR3 is TGCGCCAGCAGCTTGAAGGAACTGGCGGGAGGGGCCTACGAGCAGTACTTC. Its translation is CASSLKELAGGAYEQYF. The rearrangement uses TRBV5-1 and TRBJ2-7; TRBD2 matches 9 bases. The V and J ends lost 1 base and 2 bases, in that order; junction bases with no gene match: 10. There are 17 residues in the CDR3. Germline V gene data show CDR1 as SGHRS and CDR2 as YFSETQ.

This rearrangement joins TRBV19 to TRBJ1-2; no clear D. CDR3 length equals 13 residues. Trimming took 5 bases from V and 7 from J, leaving 14 bases between them. CDR1 LNHDA and CDR2 SQIVND come from the germline V gene (reference sequence). CDR3 region: CASSPPPVLGYTF. The DNA of the CDR3 is TGTGCCAGTAGTCCACCGCCAGTCCTTGGCTACACCTTC.

This clone came up once. The chain links TRBV2 to TRBJ2-7; a possible D gene is TRBD2 (5 bases). Germline assignment: CDR1 SNHLY and CDR2 FYNNEI. The CDR3 consists of 12 residues. V was cut by 10 bases and J by 3 bases, with 13 bases left in between. CDR3 DNA sequence: TGTGCCACAGGCAGCAGCGGCTACGAGCAGTACTTC. Residues: CATGSSGYEQYF. The full variable domain, completed using reference TRBV2 and TRBJ2-7, is EPEVTQTPSHQVTQMGQEVILRCVPISNHLYFYWYRQILGQKVEFLVSFYNNEISEKSEIFDDQFSVERPDGSNFTLKIRSTKLEDSAMYFCATGSSGYEQYFGPGTRLTVT.

This clone occurred many times. V gene TRBV24-1 combines with J gene TRBJ2-3, with 10 positions matching TRBD2. The CDR3 is 18 residues long. Germline V gene data show CDR1 as KGHDR and CDR2 as SFDVKD. Losses at the gene ends were 4 bases for V and 0 bases for J; bases not matched to a gene: 9. The CDR3 sequence is CATSDLAGVASSTDTQYF. DNA for the CDR3: TGTGCCACCAGTGACCTAGCGGGAGTGGCGTCTAGCACAGATACGCAGTATTTT.

The chain uses TRBV9 and TRBJ1-2; D is unresolved. CDR1 is SGDLS and CDR2 is YYNGEE in the germline V gene. The germline V and J ends were trimmed by 4 bases and 4 bases, with 17 bases remaining between them. There are 15 residues in the CDR3. CDR3 DNA sequence: TGTGCCAGCAGCCTAGCCCTCGGGATGCCCTATGGCTACACCTTC. This translates into CASSLALGMPYGYTF.

The chain carries TRBV5-1 and TRBJ2-2; 7 bases line up with TRBD1. Trimming removed 4 bases from V and 1 base from J; junction bases left unmatched: 4. This CDR3 is built from 15 residues. CDR1 SGHRS and CDR2 YFSETQ come from the germline V gene. The CDR3 here is CASSHRTGNTGELFF. The CDR3 bases are TGCGCCAGCAGCCACAGGACAGGGAACACCGGGGAGCTGTTTTTT.

This clone was detected a few times. The chain uses TRBV27 and TRBJ2-3, with 10 bases lining up with TRBD2. V lost 6 bases, J lost 2 bases, and 8 bases stayed unmatched. The CDR3 loop spans 16 amino acids. Germline loops: CDR1 MNHEY, CDR2 SMNVEV (reference sequence). The CDR3 here is CASRVLAGAPTDTQYF. The CDR3, as DNA: TGTGCCAGCAGGGTCCTAGCGGGAGCCCCCACAGATACGCAGTATTTT.

The chain uses TRBV29-1 and TRBJ2-4; 10 bases fit TRBD1. Germline lookup yields CDR1 SQVTM and CDR2 ANQGSEA. CDR3 length: 15 residues. Trimming removed 3 bases from V and 2 bases from J; junction bases left unmatched: 4. The CDR3: CSVEGTGASKNIQYF. As DNA, the CDR3 is TGCAGCGTTGAGGGGACAGGGGCGTCCAAAAACATTCAGTACTTC.

This chain uses TRBV28 with TRBJ1-2; 10 bases line up with TRBD1. This CDR3 is 17 amino acids long. The J segment lost 4 bases and the V segment lost 4 bases, leaving 12 bases of the junction unmatched. The germline V gene has CDR1 MDHEN and CDR2 SYDVKM. In nucleotides, the CDR3 is TGTGCCAGCAGTTCAGGGACAGGGGCGAAATCGGGCTATGGCTACACCTTC. This encodes CASSSGTGAKSGYGYTF.

The J gene is TRBJ2-1, the V gene TRBV5-1, with D perhaps matching TRBD2 (6 bases). The germline gives CDR1 SGHRS, CDR2 YFSETQ. This CDR3 has 15 amino acids. Trimming took off 4 bases at V and 4 bases at J, with 15 bases between the two ends. The CDR3 coding sequence is TGCGCCAGCAGCCCGTCGTTGACTAGTTACAATGAGCAGTTCTTC. It codes for CASSPSLTSYNEQFF.